What follows are 15 T cell receptor beta chains derived from one specimen sequenced in a study of technical replicates of blood from a handful of donors. Repertoires were generated with immunoSEQ multiplex PCR, while TCRdb's copy carries only in-frame clones and drops some. Here the sample spans about 64,000 clones, 86% being singletons. The sequencing input was PBMCs. Receptor source: a human donor in good health. Some clones in this sample may be carry-over from other donors' samples.

V is TRBV27 and J is TRBJ2-7; 10 bases are shared with TRBD2. The CDR3 is 15 residues long. Germline CDR1 reads MNHEY; CDR2 reads SMNVEV (reference sequence). V gave up 2 bases and J gave up 3 bases; unmatched junction bases: 4. CDR3 DNA: TGTGCCAGCAGTTTAAGAGCGGGAGGGTACTACGAGCAGTACTTC. This gives the protein CASSLRAGGYYEQYF.

The rearrangement uses TRBV2 and TRBJ1-4; D is unresolved. The CDR3 is 16 amino acids. With 8 bases removed from V and 0 bases from J, the gap between germline ends came to 16 bases. Germline V CDR1 and CDR2: SNHLY, FYNNEI. CDR3 DNA sequence: TGTGCCAGCGGCGCTAGAGGATTATCAACTAATGAAAAACTGTTTTTT. The encoded protein is CASGARGLSTNEKLFF.

This clone was counted once. J is TRBJ2-3 and V is TRBV4-1; a possible D gene is TRBD2 (5 bases). Germline V gene data show CDR1 as MGHRA and CDR2 as YSYEKL. The CDR3 runs to 13 residues. Trimming took off 2 bases at V and 6 bases at J, with 9 bases between the two ends. The CDR3 region has the DNA TGCGCCAGCAGCCAACAACTAGTCGATACGCAGTATTTT. Translation gives CASSQQLVDTQYF.

V is TRBV4-2 and J is TRBJ2-5, with a weak D call TRBD1 (5 bases). V gave up 0 bases and J gave up 5 bases, with 10 bases separating them. From germline, CDR1 is LGHNA and CDR2 YNFKEQ. CDR3 length: 14 amino acids. The CDR3 sequence: CASSQDINRETQYF. The CDR3 DNA reads TGTGCCAGCAGCCAAGACATAAACAGGGAGACCCAGTACTTC.

The chain recombines TRBV10-3 with TRBJ1-5; 7 bases match TRBD1. V lost 3 bases to trimming and J lost 1 base; unmatched junction nucleotides: 3. CDR3 length: 15 residues. Germline loops: CDR1 ENHRY, CDR2 SYGVKD. CDR3 nucleotide sequence: TGTGCCATCAGTGATCCAGGGGGGAGCAATCAGCCCCAGCATTTT. Translating gives CAISDPGGSNQPQHF.

The chain carries TRBV6-1 and TRBJ2-3, with 8 bases fitting TRBD1. The CDR3 contains 14 residues. Germline CDR1 is MNHNS and CDR2 is SASEGT. After removal of 6 bases from V and 4 bases from J, the junction contained 6 bases not matched to a gene. CDR3 sequence reads: CASSTDRVADTQYF. The CDR3 bases are TGTGCCAGCAGCACGGACAGGGTTGCAGATACGCAGTATTTT.

This sequence joins TRBV27 and TRBJ2-7, with D possibly being TRBD2 (6 bases). V lost 0 bases to trimming and J lost 3 bases, with 15 bases between them. In germline, CDR1 is MNHEY, CDR2 SMNVEV (reference sequence). The CDR3 runs to 16 residues. In nucleotides, the CDR3 is TGTGCCAGCAGTTTATCGGGGGGAGGAATATACTACGAGCAGTACTTC. Translation: CASSLSGGGIYYEQYF.

This sequence joins TRBV5-1 and TRBJ2-3; 14 bases are shared with TRBD2. The germline CDR1 and CDR2 sequences are SGHRS and YFSETQ. V gave up 4 bases and J gave up 7 bases; unmatched junction bases: 11. CDR3 length: 17 residues. The CDR3 sequence is CASSIGLAGGSQYTQYF. The DNA for the CDR3 is TGCGCCAGCAGCATAGGACTAGCGGGGGGCTCACAGTATACGCAGTATTTT.

This chain joins TRBV6-5 and TRBJ1-2; D gene uncertain. Trimming pared 2 bases from V and 1 base from J, leaving 8 bases between. CDR1 MNHEY and CDR2 SVGAGI come from the germline V gene. This CDR3 contains 14 residues. CDR3 sequence: CASSYNGLNYGYTF. The CDR3 nucleotides are TGTGCCAGCAGTTACAATGGCCTTAACTATGGCTACACCTTC.

This clone has more than one count but fewer than ten. The CDR3 loop reads CACAAGQKMNTEAFF. CDR3 nucleotides: TGTGCCTGCGCGGCCGGACAAAAAATGAACACTGAAGCTTTCTTT. This chain uses TRBV10-3 with TRBJ1-1, with a tentative D call TRBD1 (5 bases). Trimming shortened V by 11 bases and J by 0 bases, and 19 bases separated the two germline ends. The CDR3 is 15 amino acids. Germline assignment: CDR1 ENHRY and CDR2 SYGVKD.

The rearrangement uses TRBV4-3 and TRBJ2-5; tentative D call: TRBD2 (7 bases). Per germline, CDR1 LGHNA and CDR2 YSLEER. The CDR3 is made up of 15 amino acids. Trimming cost V 4 bases and J 5 bases, with 17 bases left between them. In DNA form, the CDR3 reads TGCGCCAGCAGCCCTAGAGGCTCGGGGGGCGAGACCCAGTACTTC. This gives the protein CASSPRGSGGETQYF.

J is TRBJ2-5 and V is TRBV4-1, with a tentative D call TRBD2 (5 bases). V was pared by 0 bases and J by 13 bases, with 12 bases between. Germline CDR1 is MGHRA and CDR2 is YSYEKL. The CDR3 covers 12 residues. CDR3 nucleotide sequence: TGCGCCAGCAGCCAAGATTACCGGGGATTGTACTTC. It specifies CASSQDYRGLYF.

V is TRBV5-1 and J is TRBJ1-1; 7 bases fit TRBD1. J was trimmed by 1 base and V by 5 bases; bases with no gene match: 5. CDR3 length equals 14 residues. Germline V gives CDR1 SGHRS, CDR2 YFSETQ. The CDR3 sequence is CASRQGPGNTEAFF. The CDR3 region has the DNA TGCGCCAGCAGACAGGGGCCGGGGAACACTGAAGCTTTCTTT.

The chain recombines TRBV7-3 with TRBJ1-1; 8 bases are a match to TRBD1. Germline CDR1 is SGHTA and CDR2 is FQGTGA. J gave up 6 bases and V 2 bases, and 5 bases lay outside the gene matches. The CDR3 length is 14 residues. CDR3 sequence: CASSLWQGASEAFF. The CDR3 DNA reads TGTGCCAGCAGCTTATGGCAGGGGGCGTCTGAAGCTTTCTTT.

The chain links TRBV10-3 to TRBJ1-6, with 11 nucleotides matching TRBD1. After removal of 8 bases from V and 8 bases from J, the junction contained 8 bases not matched to a gene. CDR1 and CDR2 (germline): ENHRY, SYGVKD. The CDR3 length is 15 residues. The CDR3 nucleotides read TGTGCCATCCGAAGTACGGGACAGGGGGATTCACCCCTCCACTTT. Protein product: CAIRSTGQGDSPLHF.